The 15 T cell receptor beta chains below all came from one sample that was sequenced in a study of blood T cells in healthy people across ages. The second PCR ran roughly 6 to 11 cycles with a sample-barcoded 5' primer and J-beta primers. From the 5' RACE reads, TCRdb called clonotypes with MiXCR, one entry per CDR3 protein. The sample contains 1.5 million to 2 million distinct CDR3 sequences, 40% to 55% of which appear only once. The sequencing sample was made of blood. The source is a woman aged 40-49 years in good health.

About this clonotype: One end of the junction varies from germline; a read error may be responsible. This rearrangement joins TRBV2 to TRBJ2-5; D not certain. The germline V gene encodes CDR1 SNHLY and CDR2 FYNNEI. This CDR3 contains 12 residues. The CDR3 reads CASIAAQGTQYF. In DNA, the CDR3 is TGTGCCAGCATTGCAGCCCAAGGGACCCAGTACTTC.

The chain employs TRBV18 and TRBJ2-3, with TRBD1 matching over 7 bases. The CDR3 consists of 16 residues. V was clipped by 3 bases and J by 1 base; unmatched bases: 7. Germline V gene sequence: CDR1 KGHSH, CDR2 LQKENI. CDR3 loop: CASSPSQGERTDTQYF. The DNA for the CDR3 is TGTGCCAGCTCACCGTCGCAGGGGGAGCGCACAGATACGCAGTATTTT. The complete variable domain, with remaining parts taken from reference TRBV18 and TRBJ2-3, reads NAGVMQNPRHLVRRRGQEARLRCSPMKGHSHVYWYRQLPEEGLKFMVYLQKENIIDESGMPKERFSAEFPKEGPSILRIQQVVRGDSAAYFCASSPSQGERTDTQYFGPGTRLTVL.

This clonotype was detected many times. J is TRBJ2-7 and V is TRBV2; the D gene is possibly TRBD1 (5 bases). V was pared by 6 bases and J by 3 bases, with 9 bases between. This CDR3 spans 12 amino acids. Germline V gene sequence: CDR1 SNHLY, CDR2 FYNNEI. This CDR3 is CASSAQGYEQYF. The CDR3 DNA sequence: TGTGCCAGCAGCGCCCAGGGCTACGAGCAGTACTTC.

About this clonotype: The junction departs from the called germline gene at one end, perhaps through a read error. The V call is TRBV6-5, the J call TRBJ2-5, with TRBD1 matching 9 bases. The germline V gene has CDR1 MNHEY and CDR2 SVGAGI. This CDR3 contains 15 residues. The CDR3 is CASSVGTGHTETRYF. The CDR3 coding sequence is TGTGCCAGCAGCGTCGGGACAGGGCACACGGAGACCCGGTACTTC.

The chain combines TRBV3-1 with TRBJ2-5; D assignment may be TRBD1 or TRBD2 (5 bases each). CDR1 is LGHDT and CDR2 is YNNKEL in the germline V gene (reference sequence). Trimming cost V 4 bases and J 0 bases, with 15 bases left between them. The CDR3 runs to 16 residues. The chain's CDR3 is CASSPRDRTYQETQYF. The CDR3 DNA follows: TGTGCCAGCAGCCCTCGGGACCGTACGTACCAAGAGACCCAGTACTTC.

The chain couples TRBV10-1 to TRBJ2-3; a possible D gene is TRBD1 (5 bases). The CDR3 runs 14 residues. V lost 0 bases, J lost 6 bases, and 10 bases lay in between. In germline, CDR1 is WNHNN, CDR2 SYGVQD (reference sequence). The CDR3 nucleotides read TGCGCCAGCAGTGAGTCGGCAGGGATGGATACGCAGTATTTT. Its protein is CASSESAGMDTQYF.

The gene calls are TRBV29-1 and TRBJ2-3; tentatively, D is TRBD2 (6 bases). The V gene's germline CDR1 is SQVTM and CDR2 ANQGSEA. Between the trimmed V and J ends, which lost 6 bases and 2 bases, there was a span of 12 bases. This CDR3 has 13 amino acids. CDR3 nucleotides: TGCAGCGTCACGGGGGTCCCCACAGATACGCAGTATTTT. Its protein is CSVTGVPTDTQYF.

The chain links TRBV27 to TRBJ1-1; TRBD1 is a possible D gene (6 bases). CDR1 is MNHEY and CDR2 is SMNVEV in the germline V gene (reference sequence). Trimming shortened V by 2 bases and J by 5 bases, and 15 bases separated the two germline ends. CDR3 size: 15 residues. The chain's CDR3 is CASSLSSGASTEAFF. For the CDR3, the DNA is TGTGCCAGCAGTTTAAGTTCAGGGGCCTCAACTGAAGCTTTCTTT.

This clonotype was observed a handful of times. The chain has TRBV29-1 and TRBJ1-2, with D maybe TRBD1 (5 bases). In germline, CDR1 is SQVTM, CDR2 ANQGSEA. Trimming left V 4 bases short and J 8 bases short, with 11 bases between. This CDR3 has 11 residues. CDR3 sequence reads: CSVVGAWGYTF. CDR3 DNA: TGCAGCGTTGTCGGGGCGTGGGGCTACACCTTC.

The chain employs TRBV4-1 and TRBJ1-2; no firm D call. Germline V gives CDR1 MGHRA, CDR2 YSYEKL. This CDR3 region has 13 residues. Trimming took off 1 base at V and 6 bases at J, with 9 bases between the two ends. The CDR3 region has the DNA TGCGCCAGCAGCCAAGCGGGAATGAATGGCTACACCTTC. This codes for CASSQAGMNGYTF.

V is TRBV4-2 and J is TRBJ2-5; 12 bases are shared with TRBD2. After removal of 0 bases from V and 4 bases from J, the junction contained 9 bases not matched to a gene. This CDR3 contains 18 residues. Per germline, CDR1 LGHNA and CDR2 YNFKEQ. The CDR3 spells CASSQDGLAGIVSETQYF. The DNA for the CDR3 is TGTGCCAGCAGCCAAGACGGACTAGCGGGGATAGTATCAGAGACCCAGTACTTC.

CDR3 sequence: CSARAGASPDEQYF. The CDR3, as DNA: TGCAGTGCTAGGGCGGGGGCCTCTCCCGACGAGCAGTACTTC. The chain links TRBV20-1 to TRBJ2-7; a possible D gene is TRBD2 (7 bases). This CDR3 is built from 14 residues. Trimming removed 3 bases at V and 5 bases at J, with 17 bases between. Germline CDR1 reads DFQATT; CDR2 reads SNEGSKA (reference sequence).

V gene TRBV7-2 combines with J gene TRBJ2-7; TRBD1 agrees at 7 bases. The CDR3 is 15 amino acids. Germline V gene lookup returns CDR1 SGHTA and CDR2 FQGNSA. V shed 3 bases, J shed 3 bases, and the junction held 8 bases outside the gene matches. Written as DNA, the CDR3 is TGTGCCAGCAGCTTCTGGGACAGCACAGACTACGAGCAGTACTTC. This codes for CASSFWDSTDYEQYF.

V gene TRBV5-1 combines with J gene TRBJ2-1; unclear D gene. Germline values: CDR1 SGHRS, CDR2 YFSETQ. The CDR3 is 13 residues long. V was cut by 1 base and J by 8 bases, with 10 bases left in between. The CDR3 is CASSLPIYYEQFF. The CDR3 nucleotides are TGCGCCAGCAGCTTGCCCATATACTATGAGCAGTTCTTC. The full variable domain, completed using reference TRBV5-1 and TRBJ2-1, is KAGVTQTPRYLIKTRGQQVTLSCSPISGHRSVSWYQQTPGQGLQFLFEYFSETQRNKGNFPGRFSGRQFSNSRSEMNVSTLELGDSALYLCASSLPIYYEQFFGPGTRLTVL.

This chain links TRBV5-1 with TRBJ2-3; D is undetermined. This CDR3 has 14 residues. Trimming shortened V by 1 base and J by 5 bases, and 11 bases separated the two germline ends. Germline CDR1 SGHRS, CDR2 YFSETQ. CDR3 sequence: CASSLRPSIDTQYF. CDR3 in DNA: TGCGCCAGCAGCTTGCGCCCGTCAATAGATACGCAGTATTTT.